These 3 T cell receptor beta chains share one sample of origin, sequenced in a study of shared clonotypes between healthy human individuals. Sequencing used immunoSEQ multiplex PCR; TCRdb keeps in-frame clones, though not all of them. The table includes hundreds of thousands of clones, around 96% detected once. Terminally differentiated effector memory CD45RA+ cells were excluded from the naive CD8 cells, which were CD45RO-negative and positively selected for CCR7. The sample comprised naive CD8+ T cells sorted from blood. These receptors were obtained from a woman in her thirties in good health.

The gene calls are TRBV30 and TRBJ2-7; TRBD1 is a possible D gene (6 bases). The CDR3 is 13 residues long. Germline CDR1 and CDR2: GTSNPN and SVGIG (reference sequence). Trimming stripped 3 bases from V and 6 bases from J, with 15 bases between. The DNA for the CDR3 is TGTGCCTGGAGCCCCGGGACAATCCCCGAGCAGTACTTC. Protein product: CAWSPGTIPEQYF.

This clone was seen only once. The chain combines TRBV14 with TRBJ1-1; 7 bases line up with TRBD1. The V and J ends lost 4 bases and 0 bases, in that order; junction bases with no gene match: 14. CDR3 length equals 18 residues. From germline, CDR1 is SGHDN and CDR2 FVKESK. The CDR3: CASSRPLPMGQMNTEAFF. CDR3 nucleotides: TGTGCCAGCAGCCGACCCCTCCCAATGGGACAGATGAACACTGAAGCTTTCTTT.

The rearrangement joins TRBV5-4 to TRBJ1-4, with 11 bases lining up with TRBD1. Per germline, CDR1 SGHNT and CDR2 YYREEE (reference sequence). V was clipped by 0 bases and J by 8 bases; unmatched bases: 6. This CDR3 is 16 amino acids long. In nucleotides, the CDR3 is TGTGCCAGCAGCTTGGACGGGACAGGGGGGGAGGAAAAACTGTTTTTT. Residues: CASSLDGTGGEEKLFF.